This T cell receptor beta chain was recovered during a study of CD8+CD57+ T cells in acquired aplastic anemia. Points from the study as a whole: Controls did not differ significantly from patients in CD8+ Simpson's diversity.

The authors sequenced patients whose flow cytometry had shown CD8+CD57+ cell expansion. Only a few counts were recorded for this clonotype. The target antigen is unknown. Profiling of TCR beta VDJ combinations and CDR3 sequences used genomic DNA as template. TCRdb ran MiXCR on the reads and lists one entry per CDR3 protein. The sample lists around 170,000 distinct CDR3 sequences, less than 60% occurring once. The CDR3 runs to 14 residues. Germline V lookup: CDR1 SGHTA, CDR2 FQGNSA. The V gene end was trimmed by 6 bases and the J gene end by 7 bases; junction bases not matched to a gene: 8. The gene calls are TRBV7-2 and TRBJ1-1, with 10 bases aligning to TRBD1. This clonotype was obtained from a human donor with aplastic anemia. Material: sorted CD4+, CD8+, or CD8+CD57+ T cells (not recorded which) from PBMCs. Here the CDR3 DNA reads TGTGCCAGCAGTGAGTTCGGACAGGGGGTTGAAGCTTTCTTT. Translated, it gives CASSEFGQGVEAFF.